A selection of T cell receptor beta chains follows, all from one sample in a study of T cells in Graves' hyperthyroidism and ophthalmopathy. MiXCR, applied by TCRdb to the multiplex PCR reads, yields one record per CDR3 protein. The sample has fewer than 300,000 distinct CDR3 sequences, nearly 15% seen once. What was sequenced was blood. Every receptor here comes from a woman aged 45-59 years with Graves' hyperthyroidism that later progressed to Graves' ophthalmopathy. The CDR3 runs from the conserved cysteine through the conserved F or W. D genes are given only for firm matches. Expanded clones get a size class; other rows say once, few or many, or leave the size out.

d_call	v_call	clone_size	j_call	cdr3_aa	cdr3_nt
TRBD1	TRBV5-1	many	TRBJ1-1	CASSFGDRGLMNTEAFF	TGCGCCAGCAGCTTCGGGGACAGGGGCTTAATGAACACTGAAGCTTTCTTT
-	TRBV20-1	many	TRBJ1-1	CSTEGPNTEAFF	TGCAGTACCGAGGGGCCAAACACTGAAGCTTTCTTT
TRBD1	TRBV5-1	many	TRBJ2-7	CASSLVGQGASEQYF	TGCGCCAGCAGCTTGGTAGGGCAGGGGGCCAGCGAGCAGTACTTC
TRBD2	TRBV6-2/TRBV6-3	many	TRBJ2-3	CASSLAPGLAGIHTQYF	TGTGCCAGCAGTTTAGCCCCGGGGCTAGCGGGGATCCATACGCAGTATTTT
-	TRBV7-8	many	TRBJ1-3	CASSPPSGTSGNTIYF	TGTGCCAGCAGCCCCCCCTCGGGGACCTCTGGAAACACCATATATTTT
TRBD1	TRBV10-3	-	TRBJ1-3	CAISGQGGNTIYF	TGTGCCATCAGTGGACAGGGGGGAAACACCATATATTTT
-	TRBV5-6	few	TRBJ1-1	CASSPGTFMNTEAFF	TGTGCCAGCAGCCCCGGGACATTCATGAACACTGAAGCTTTCTTT
-	TRBV27	many	TRBJ2-1	CASSLRTKLYNEQFF	TGTGCCAGCAGTTTAAGAACTAAGTTGTACAATGAGCAGTTCTTC
TRBD2	TRBV29-1	many	TRBJ2-7	CSVEGGGAYEQYF	TGCAGCGTTGAAGGTGGGGGGGCCTACGAGCAGTACTTC
TRBD1	TRBV12-3/TRBV12-4	many	TRBJ2-2	CASSSGTGGTGELFF	TGTGCCAGCAGTTCCGGGACAGGGGGGACCGGGGAGCTGTTTTTT
-	TRBV7-8	few	TRBJ1-4	CASSLGGLKLFF	TGTGCCAGCAGCTTAGGGGGGCTCAAACTGTTTTTT
TRBD2	TRBV29-1	-	TRBJ2-1	CSAPRGGYGYNEQFF	TGCAGCGCCCCACGGGGGGGCTACGGGTACAATGAGCAGTTCTTC
-	TRBV20-1	many	TRBJ2-7	CSARDSVVGEQYF	TGCAGTGCTAGAGATTCAGTTGTGGGTGAGCAGTACTTC
-	TRBV11-2	many	TRBJ2-7	CASSPRAVGGNEQYF	TGTGCCAGCAGCCCGCGAGCTGTAGGCGGTAACGAGCAGTACTTC
-	TRBV19	-	TRBJ1-5	CASTLIQSNQPQHF	TGTGCCAGTACCCTCATCCAGAGCAATCAGCCCCAGCATTTT
-	TRBV2	many	TRBJ2-1	CASSEAVRGEQFF	TGTGCCAGCAGTGAAGCGGTTCGGGGTGAGCAGTTCTTC
-	TRBV20-1	many	TRBJ2-3	CSASPQTDTQYF	TGCAGTGCTTCACCCCAGACAGATACGCAGTATTTT